These 25 T cell receptor beta chains originate from one sample sequenced in a study of neurological immune-mediated disorders. A single record per CDR3 protein comes from TCRdb applying MiXCR to the 5' RACE reads. The sample yields 20,000 to 30,000 distinct CDR3 sequences, around 2.5% seen once. The material sequenced was PBMCs. Source of these receptors: a woman aged 50 to 60 with multiple sclerosis.

In its sample, this clonotype was seen many times. The J gene is TRBJ2-5, the V gene TRBV20-1; TRBD1 matches at 9 bases. CDR1 is DFQATT, CDR2 SNEGSKA, per germline (reference sequence). The CDR3 has 14 residues. V shed 3 bases, J shed 4 bases, and the junction held 6 bases outside the gene matches. CDR3 amino acids: CSARGQGRVETQYF. For the CDR3, the DNA is TGCAGTGCTAGGGGACAGGGTAGAGTAGAGACCCAGTACTTC.

This clonotype was counted ten times or more. The chain couples TRBV14 to TRBJ2-5; D is possibly TRBD1 or TRBD2 (5 bases each). This CDR3 spans 13 amino acids. The V gene lost 7 bases and the J gene lost 5 bases, with 14 bases spanning the gap. CDR1 and CDR2 from the germline V gene are SGHDN and FVKESK. The DNA of the CDR3 is TGTGCCAGCAACCCGCAGGGACGGGAGACCCAGTACTTC. It codes for CASNPQGRETQYF.

This clonotype was seen a few times. The chain has TRBV24-1 and TRBJ1-2; 7 positions agree with TRBD1. The germline gives CDR1 KGHDR, CDR2 SFDVKD. The CDR3 runs 14 residues. V was clipped by 3 bases and J by 2 bases; unmatched bases: 2. The CDR3 spells CATSDPTGNYGYTF. CDR3 coding DNA: TGTGCCACCAGTGATCCGACAGGGAACTATGGCTACACCTTC.

The sample holds many counts of this clonotype. The chain links TRBV7-2 to TRBJ2-5, with D unclear. Germline V gene sequence: CDR1 SGHTA, CDR2 FQGNSA. This CDR3 has 15 amino acids. The V end lost 5 bases, the J end lost 5 bases, and 18 bases lay between the germline ends. This chain's CDR3 is CASSRREAVRETQYF. As DNA, the CDR3 is TGTGCCAGCAGCCGACGTGAGGCCGTGAGGGAGACCCAGTACTTC.

This clonotype was detected a few times. The J gene is TRBJ2-7, the V gene TRBV5-1; D might be TRBD2 (6 bases). Trimming took 4 bases from V and 0 from J, leaving 8 bases between them. Germline lookup yields CDR1 SGHRS and CDR2 YFSETQ. The CDR3 loop spans 13 amino acids. The CDR3 region has the DNA TGCGCCAGCAGCCGGGGGAGCTCCTACGAGCAGTACTTC. This gives the protein CASSRGSSYEQYF.

This clonotype occurred many times. This clone may be a read error of a much larger clone one base away. Written as DNA, the CDR3 is TGCAGTGCTAGAAACAAGGGGGCCGGTGGCTACACCTTC. Encoded protein: CSARNKGAGGYTF. This sequence joins TRBV20-1 and TRBJ1-2, with 7 bases matching TRBD1. The J segment lost 7 bases and the V segment lost 2 bases, leaving 7 bases of the junction unmatched. Germline lookup yields CDR1 DFQATT and CDR2 SNEGSKA (reference sequence). CDR3 size: 13 residues.

The sample holds many counts of this clonotype. The chain employs TRBV10-3 and TRBJ2-3; D unclear. Germline CDR1 is ENHRY and CDR2 is SYGVKD. The CDR3 loop spans 15 amino acids. Trimming took 0 bases from V and 2 from J, leaving 9 bases between them. The CDR3 spells CAISESSRATDTQYF. CDR3 coding DNA: TGTGCCATCAGTGAGTCAAGTCGGGCCACAGATACGCAGTATTTT.

This clonotype has a handful of counts. The chain couples TRBV7-2 to TRBJ2-7, with D unresolved. This CDR3 is 14 amino acids long. CDR1 is SGHTA and CDR2 is FQGNSA in the germline V gene. The V end was cut by 3 bases, the J end by 2 bases, with 11 bases between. CDR3 in amino acids: CASSFDGSAYEQYF. The CDR3 DNA is TGTGCCAGCAGCTTTGACGGGTCGGCCTACGAGCAGTACTTC.

At least ten counts were recorded for this clonotype. The rearrangement links TRBV9 to TRBJ2-3, with D uncertain. Germline CDR1 reads SGDLS; CDR2 reads YYNGEE. Trimming cost V 2 bases and J 2 bases, with 9 bases left between them. The CDR3 covers 14 residues. In DNA, the CDR3 is TGTGCCAGCAGCGTTAGCCTAGACACAGATACGCAGTATTTT. This sequence encodes CASSVSLDTDTQYF. Full variable domain (rest looked up from reference TRBV9 and TRBJ2-3): DSGVTQTPKHLITATGQRVTLRCSPRSGDLSVYWYQQSLDQGLQFLIQYYNGEERAKGNILERFSAQQFPDLHSELNLSSLELGDSALYFCASSVSLDTDTQYFGPGTRLTVL.

This clonotype appeared many times. V is TRBV2 and J is TRBJ2-2, with 7 positions matching TRBD2. Germline-derived CDR1 and CDR2 are SNHLY and FYNNEI. CDR3 size: 14 residues. J lost 0 bases, V lost 9 bases, and 4 bases had no gene match. The CDR3 bases are TGTGCCAGAGGGGAGGGAACGAACACCGGGGAGCTGTTTTTT. Translation gives CARGEGTNTGELFF.

This clonotype was seen only a few times. The CDR3 ends on some other residue instead of the conserved phenylalanine or tryptophan, so this is likely a read error. The chain uses TRBV7-2 and TRBJ2-7; D gene ambiguous. V lost 5 bases, J lost 0 bases, and 2 bases lay in between. Looked up from germline, CDR1 is SGHTA and CDR2 is FQGNSA. CDR3 length: 11 residues. The CDR3 spells CASSNSYEQYS. CDR3 DNA sequence: TGTGCCAGCAGCAACTCCTACGAGCAGTACAGC.

This clonotype was counted at least ten times. The chain is built from TRBV20-1 and TRBJ2-7; a weak D match, TRBD2 (6 bases). The length of the CDR3 is 13 residues. In germline, CDR1 is DFQATT, CDR2 SNEGSKA (reference sequence). V shed 6 bases and J shed 1 base, with 13 bases lying between them. CDR3 in amino acids: CSAPGLTSYEQYF. The CDR3 DNA sequence: TGCAGTGCCCCGGGACTGACGTCCTACGAGCAGTACTTC.

This clonotype showed up just a few times. The gene calls are TRBV28 and TRBJ2-1; D unresolved. Germline lookup yields CDR1 MDHEN and CDR2 SYDVKM. The V gene lost 2 bases and the J gene lost 7 bases, with 6 bases spanning the gap. The CDR3 has 12 residues. The CDR3 coding sequence is TGTGCCAGCAGTTTAACGGGTAATGAGCAGTTCTTC. Amino acids: CASSLTGNEQFF.

This clonotype was seen ten or more times. This chain joins TRBV6-5 and TRBJ2-7; 10 nucleotides agree with TRBD1. Germline trimming cut 6 bases from V and 1 base from J; bases unmatched to any gene: 6. Germline V gives CDR1 MNHEY, CDR2 SVGAGI. The CDR3 is 15 amino acids. CDR3 in amino acids: CASRIRDRGSYEQYF. The CDR3 DNA follows: TGTGCCAGCAGGATCCGGGACAGGGGATCCTACGAGCAGTACTTC.

This clonotype came up many times. This sequence joins TRBV4-1 and TRBJ2-1; D may be TRBD1 or TRBD2 (5 bases each). CDR1 MGHRA and CDR2 YSYEKL come from the germline V gene. The CDR3 runs 14 residues. V was pared by 6 bases and J by 0 bases, with 9 bases between. CDR3 sequence reads: CASRSGTSYNEQFF. The DNA for the CDR3 is TGCGCCAGCAGAAGTGGGACCTCCTACAATGAGCAGTTCTTC.

This clonotype appeared many times. The rearrangement links TRBV20-1 to TRBJ2-3; TRBD2 agrees at 10 bases. The V gene's germline CDR1 is DFQATT and CDR2 SNEGSKA (reference sequence). Trimming cost V 3 bases and J 8 bases; bases outside gene matches: 8. This CDR3 region has 14 residues. Written as DNA, the CDR3 is TGCAGTGCTAGCGAGCGGGGGGGTTCGGGTACGCAGTATTTT. As protein: CSASERGGSGTQYF.

This clonotype is medium-sized in the sample. In nucleotides, the CDR3 is TGCGCCAGCAGCCAAGTGGTGGGAACAGCCTATGGCTACACCTTC. Protein: CASSQVVGTAYGYTF. V is TRBV4-3 and J is TRBJ1-2; unclear D gene. V was cut by 1 base and J by 4 bases, with 13 bases left in between. This CDR3 spans 15 amino acids. Germline-derived CDR1 and CDR2 are LGHNA and YSLEER.

At least ten counts were recorded for this clonotype. At one boundary the junction diverges from the germline segment, which might be a read error. The CDR3 loop is CASSIAGGQVDTQYF. The CDR3 region has the DNA TGTGCCAGCAGCATAGCGGGGGGGCAAGTAGATACGCAGTATTTT. This rearrangement joins TRBV7-2 to TRBJ2-3; the match to TRBD2 covers 11 bases. The CDR3 is made up of 15 amino acids. The germline CDR1 and CDR2 sequences are SGHTA and FQGNSA.

In this sample, this clonotype turned up many times. The chain couples TRBV12-3 or TRBV12-4 to TRBJ2-7; D is undetermined. This CDR3 spans 13 amino acids. V dropped 6 bases and J dropped 5 bases, with 14 bases sitting between them. The CDR3 region is CASSLVSTHEQYF. CDR3 bases: TGTGCCAGCAGCCTTGTTTCGACCCACGAGCAGTACTTC.

This clonotype was picked up many times. The genes are TRBV6-5 and TRBJ2-5, with TRBD1 matching over 7 bases. The CDR3 length is 15 residues. V shed 0 bases and J 4 bases; nucleotides not matched to a gene: 5. Per germline, CDR1 MNHEY and CDR2 SVGAGI. The CDR3 DNA reads as TGTGCCAGCAGTTACTCGACAGGGCGCCCAGAGACCCAGTACTTC. This translates into CASSYSTGRPETQYF.

On this clonotype itself: Being one base from a much bigger clone, this may be a read error. This rearrangement joins TRBV5-5 to TRBJ2-7; no definite D call. V lost 8 bases and J 7 bases, leaving 10 bases between the germline ends. This CDR3 has 10 amino acids. From germline, CDR1 is SGHKS and CDR2 YYEKEE (reference sequence). The CDR3 here is CARSLREQYF. The CDR3 DNA follows: TGTGCCAGAAGCCTCAGGGAGCAGTACTTC. The whole variable domain, filled in from reference TRBV5-5 and TRBJ2-7, reads DAGVTQSPTHLIKTRGQQVTLRCSPISGHKSVSWYQQVLGQGPQFIFQYYEKEERGRGNFPDRFSARQFPNYSSELNVNALLLGDSALYLCARSLREQYFGPGTRLTVT.

This clonotype was detected ten times or more. The rearrangement uses TRBV7-9 and TRBJ2-1, with 8 positions matching TRBD2. This CDR3 region has 14 residues. Germline CDR1 is SEHNR and CDR2 is FQNEAQ (reference sequence). V gave up 5 bases and J gave up 7 bases; unmatched junction bases: 7. CDR3 bases: TGTGCCAGCAGCGGCGGGGGGAATCGAAATGAGCAGTTCTTC. Amino acids: CASSGGGNRNEQFF.

This clonotype was seen ten or more times. The rearrangement joins TRBV12-3 or TRBV12-4 to TRBJ1-6, with 8 bases aligning to TRBD1. V shed 6 bases, J shed 7 bases, and the junction held 5 bases outside the gene matches. The CDR3 covers 14 residues. The CDR3 DNA is TGTGCCAGCAGACTGACAGGGGCAAATTCACCCCTCCACTTT. It encodes CASRLTGANSPLHF.

This clonotype has ten or more counts. This rearrangement joins TRBV12-3 or TRBV12-4 to TRBJ2-5; D perhaps matches TRBD2 (6 bases). The V end lost 4 bases, the J end lost 1 base, and 10 bases lay between the germline ends. CDR3 length: 14 amino acids. CDR3: CASSSQAGQETQYF. The CDR3 DNA follows: TGTGCCAGCAGTTCACAAGCGGGCCAAGAGACCCAGTACTTC.

This clonotype occurred many times. Its ends do not fully match the called genes, so a read error is possible. V gene TRBV6-5 combines with J gene TRBJ1-6; TRBD1 might be the D (5 bases). Germline loops: CDR1 MNHEY, CDR2 SVGAGI. There are 16 residues in the CDR3. CDR3 residues: CASSTAGTAGNSPLNF. The DNA for the CDR3 is TGTGCCAGCAGCACAGCAGGGACCGCTGGCAATTCACCCCTCAACTTT.